These T cell receptor beta chains were read from a single sample in a study of blood T cells in healthy people across ages. TCRdb independently ran MiXCR on the 5' RACE reads; one entry per CDR3 protein. The sample contains under 800,000 distinct CDR3 sequences, under 25% of which appear only once. Source material: blood. All receptors come from a man between 65 and 79 years old in good health. The CDR3 runs from the conserved cysteine through the conserved F or W. A D gene is named only where the DNA matches it firmly. Clone size is shown for a subset of rows, as once, few, many or a class of expanded clone.

clone size	D gene	V gene	J gene	CDR3 protein	CDR3 DNA
few	NA	TRBV20-1	TRBJ2-2	CSASLGTGELFF	TGCAGTGCTAGCCTCGGGACCGGGGAGCTGTTTTTT
few	TRBD2	TRBV7-9	TRBJ2-1	CASSSPTSGSQYNEQFF	TGTGCCAGCAGCTCCCCGACTAGCGGGAGCCAGTACAATGAGCAGTTCTTC
few	NA	TRBV7-9	TRBJ2-2	CATSSGITGELFF	TGTGCCACCTCTTCCGGGATCACCGGGGAGCTGTTTTTT
NA	NA	TRBV27	TRBJ1-6	CATRAGKNNSPLHF	TGTGCCACCAGGGCTGGGAAAAATAATTCACCCCTCCACTTT
few	NA	TRBV20-1	TRBJ2-1	CSVRGNNEQFF	TGCAGTGTACGGGGAAACAATGAGCAGTTCTTC
few	TRBD2	TRBV2	TRBJ2-5	CASRAGLAGSQETQYF	TGTGCCAGCAGGGCCGGACTAGCGGGAAGCCAAGAGACCCAGTACTTC
NA	TRBD2	TRBV2	TRBJ2-1	CASSLLAGVGSNEQFF	TGTGCCAGCAGTCTACTAGCGGGAGTGGGTTCAAATGAGCAGTTCTTC
few	TRBD1	TRBV5-1	TRBJ2-2	CASTGQGQGFNGELFF	TGCGCCAGCACCGGTCAAGGACAGGGTTTTAACGGGGAGCTGTTTTTT
NA	NA	TRBV19	TRBJ2-7	CASSIAEESYYEQYF	TGTGCCAGTAGTATAGCCGAGGAGTCCTACTACGAGCAGTACTTC
many	TRBD2	TRBV7-4	TRBJ2-7	CASSSGLAGGPSSYEQYF	TGTGCCAGCAGCTCGGGACTAGCGGGAGGCCCGAGCTCCTACGAGCAGTACTTC
NA	NA	TRBV5-4	TRBJ1-5	CASSHQKDSGGNQPQHF	TGTGCCAGCAGCCACCAAAAGGACAGCGGCGGCAATCAGCCCCAGCATTTT
NA	TRBD2	TRBV6-5	TRBJ2-1	CASSRWTSGSYEQFF	TGTGCCAGCAGCCGTTGGACTAGCGGGAGCTATGAGCAGTTCTTC
few	NA	TRBV6-6	TRBJ1-4	CASSYSSDTNEKLLF	TGTGCCAGCAGTTACTCGAGTGATACTAATGAAAAACTGCTTTTT
NA	NA	TRBV7-2	TRBJ2-3	CASSLGGGGPFNTQYF	TGTGCCAGCAGCTTAGGAGGGGGAGGGCCCTTCAATACGCAGTATTTT
few	TRBD2	TRBV12-3/TRBV12-4	TRBJ2-5	CASSYGLAGGGETQYF	TGTGCCAGCAGTTACGGACTAGCGGGAGGGGGTGAGACCCAGTACTTC
few	NA	TRBV3-1	TRBJ2-3	CASSQDRKNTQYF	TGTGCCAGCAGCCAAGATAGGAAGAATACGCAGTATTTT
NA	NA	TRBV9	TRBJ1-1	CASSVGGENTEAFF	TGTGCCAGCAGCGTAGGAGGGGAGAACACTGAAGCTTTCTTT
many	NA	TRBV4-1	TRBJ2-7	CASSPVTATYEQYF	TGCGCCAGCAGCCCCGTGACAGCAACTTACGAGCAGTACTTC
few	TRBD2	TRBV7-8	TRBJ2-3	CASSLDSGRARPDTQYF	TGTGCCAGCAGCTTAGACAGCGGGAGGGCCCGGCCGGATACGCAGTATTTT
NA	TRBD2	TRBV20-1	TRBJ2-5	CNARSSGIETQYF	TGCAATGCTAGGAGTAGCGGGATAGAGACCCAGTACTTC
NA	NA	TRBV5-1	TRBJ2-2	CASGHPGTGELFF	TGCGCCAGCGGACACCCTGGAACCGGGGAGCTGTTTTTT
NA	TRBD1	TRBV6-6	TRBJ2-7	CASSYPGTGVYEQYF	TGTGCCAGCAGTTACCCCGGGACAGGGGTATACGAGCAGTACTTC
NA	NA	TRBV12-3/TRBV12-4	TRBJ2-1	CASSDVDNKQFF	TGTGCCAGCAGCGACGTGGACAATAAGCAGTTCTTC
NA	TRBD1	TRBV5-1	TRBJ2-3	CASSFGDRDTDTQYF	TGCGCCAGCAGCTTTGGGGACAGGGACACAGATACGCAGTATTTT
NA	TRBD1	TRBV2	TRBJ2-1	CASTPDRDDNEQFF	TGTGCCAGCACCCCGGACAGGGATGACAATGAGCAGTTCTTC
NA	NA	TRBV18	TRBJ1-5	CASSPPGGNSNQPQHF	TGTGCCAGCTCACCACCGGGAGGGAATAGCAATCAGCCCCAGCATTTT
few	NA	TRBV28	TRBJ2-7	CASSLYIGGEQYF	TGTGCCAGCAGTTTATATATCGGTGGCGAGCAGTACTTC
NA	TRBD2	TRBV19	TRBJ2-1	CASSIRGRAPYNEQFF	TGTGCCAGTAGTATCCGGGGGAGGGCCCCCTACAATGAGCAGTTCTTC
few	TRBD1	TRBV15	TRBJ1-4	CATSRSGTDNEKLFF	TGTGCCACCAGCCGTTCCGGGACAGATAATGAAAAACTGTTTTTT
NA	NA	TRBV15	TRBJ2-3	CATSRIGNTDTQYF	TGTGCCACCAGCAGAATAGGGAACACAGATACGCAGTATTTT
few	NA	TRBV19	TRBJ2-4	CASSFRDRELNIQYF	TGTGCCAGTAGTTTCCGGGATAGAGAACTAAACATTCAGTACTTC